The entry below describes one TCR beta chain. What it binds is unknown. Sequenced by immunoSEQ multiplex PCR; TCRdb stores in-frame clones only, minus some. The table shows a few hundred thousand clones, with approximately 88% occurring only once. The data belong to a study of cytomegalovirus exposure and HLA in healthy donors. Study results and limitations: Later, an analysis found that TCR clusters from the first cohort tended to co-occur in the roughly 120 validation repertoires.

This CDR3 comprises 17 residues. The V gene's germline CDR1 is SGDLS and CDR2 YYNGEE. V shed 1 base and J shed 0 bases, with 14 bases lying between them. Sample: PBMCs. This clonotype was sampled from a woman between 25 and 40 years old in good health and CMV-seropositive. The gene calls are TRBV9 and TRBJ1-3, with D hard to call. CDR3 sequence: CASSVTLTGISGNTIYF. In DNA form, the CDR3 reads TGTGCCAGCAGCGTAACATTGACGGGGATCTCTGGAAACACCATATATTTT.